The subject of this entry is one T cell receptor (beta chain). The sample belongs to a study of blood T cell repertoires in COVID-19. Overall study context: PBMCs, B-cell-depleted T cells, or T cells provided the cDNA or gDNA that made up the material.

CDR3 length equals 20 residues. CDR1 and CDR2 from the germline V gene are SGHVS and FQNEAQ. J lost 0 bases, V lost 4 bases, and 12 bases had no gene match. Method: immunoSEQ multiplex PCR; TCRdb's copy keeps in-frame clones and lacks some. The table has 130,000 to 150,000 clones, 65% to 90% seen once; the top ten hold about 7.5%. The sequence came from a human donor in a cohort sampled during active COVID-19. The sample taken for sequencing was peripheral blood. This sequence joins TRBV7-8 and TRBJ2-1; 13 bases agree with TRBD2. The CDR3 DNA reads as TGTGCCAGCAGCTCGGAAGGACTAGCGGGAGCGATTAGCTCCTACAATGAGCAGTTCTTC. Translation: CASSSEGLAGAISSYNEQFF. Full variable domain (rest looked up from reference TRBV7-8 and TRBJ2-1): GAGVSQSPRYKVAKRGQDVALRCDPISGHVSLFWYQQALGQGPEFLTYFQNEAQLDKSGLPSDRFFAERPEGSVSTLKIQRTQQEDSAVYLCASSSEGLAGAISSYNEQFFGPGTRLTVL.